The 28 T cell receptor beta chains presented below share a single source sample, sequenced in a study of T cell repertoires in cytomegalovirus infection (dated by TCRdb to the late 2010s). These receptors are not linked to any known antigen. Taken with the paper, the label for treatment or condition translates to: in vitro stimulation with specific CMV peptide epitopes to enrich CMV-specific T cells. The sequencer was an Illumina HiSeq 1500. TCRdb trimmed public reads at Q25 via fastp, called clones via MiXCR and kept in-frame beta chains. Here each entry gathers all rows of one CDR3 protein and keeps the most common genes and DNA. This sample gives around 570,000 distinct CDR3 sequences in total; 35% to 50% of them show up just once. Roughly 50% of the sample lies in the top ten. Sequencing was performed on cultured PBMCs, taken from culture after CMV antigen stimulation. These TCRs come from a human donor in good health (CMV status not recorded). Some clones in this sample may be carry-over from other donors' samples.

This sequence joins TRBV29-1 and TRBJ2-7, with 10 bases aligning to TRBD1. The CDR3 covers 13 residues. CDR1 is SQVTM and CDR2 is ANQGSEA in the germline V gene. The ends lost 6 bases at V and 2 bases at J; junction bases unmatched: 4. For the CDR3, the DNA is TGCAGCGTACAGACAGGGGGCCCCTACGAGCAGTACTTC. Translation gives CSVQTGGPYEQYF.

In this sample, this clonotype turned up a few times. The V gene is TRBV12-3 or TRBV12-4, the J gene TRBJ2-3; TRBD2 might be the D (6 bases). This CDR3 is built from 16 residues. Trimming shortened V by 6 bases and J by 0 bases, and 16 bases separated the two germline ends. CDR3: CASRRRAGLSTDTQYF. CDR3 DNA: TGTGCCAGCAGGAGGCGGGCGGGGTTGAGCACAGATACGCAGTATTTT.

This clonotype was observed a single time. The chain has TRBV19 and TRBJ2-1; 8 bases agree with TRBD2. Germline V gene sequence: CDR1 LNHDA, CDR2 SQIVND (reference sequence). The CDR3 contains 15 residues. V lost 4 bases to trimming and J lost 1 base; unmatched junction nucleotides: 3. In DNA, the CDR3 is TGTGCCAGTAGTAAAGGACTAGCTTCCTACAATGAGCAGTTCTTC. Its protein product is CASSKGLASYNEQFF.

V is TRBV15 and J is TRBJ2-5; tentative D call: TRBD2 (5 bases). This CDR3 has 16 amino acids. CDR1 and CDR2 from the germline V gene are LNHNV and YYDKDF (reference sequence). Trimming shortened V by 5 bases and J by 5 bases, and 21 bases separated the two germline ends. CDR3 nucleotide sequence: TGTGCCACCAGCCCGCGCGGGCCTCTTTCTCGGGAGACCCAGTACTTC. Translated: CATSPRGPLSRETQYF.

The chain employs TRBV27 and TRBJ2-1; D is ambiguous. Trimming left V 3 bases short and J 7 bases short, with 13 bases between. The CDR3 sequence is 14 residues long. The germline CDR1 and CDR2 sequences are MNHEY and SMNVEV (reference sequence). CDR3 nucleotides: TGTGCCAGCAGTTTCGCAGGAAGGGAAAATGAGCAGTTCTTC. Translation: CASSFAGRENEQFF.

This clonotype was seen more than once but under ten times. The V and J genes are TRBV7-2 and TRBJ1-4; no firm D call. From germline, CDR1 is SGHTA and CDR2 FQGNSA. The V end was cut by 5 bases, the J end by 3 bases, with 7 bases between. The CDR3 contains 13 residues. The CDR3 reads CASSHPANEKLFF. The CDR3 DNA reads TGTGCCAGCAGCCACCCGGCTAATGAAAAACTGTTTTTT.

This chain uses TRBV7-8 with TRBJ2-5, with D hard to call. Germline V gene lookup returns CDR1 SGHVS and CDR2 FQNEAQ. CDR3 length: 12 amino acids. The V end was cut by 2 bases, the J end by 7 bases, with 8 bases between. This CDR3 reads CASSLQKGTQYF. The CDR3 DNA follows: TGTGCCAGCAGCTTACAAAAGGGGACCCAGTACTTC. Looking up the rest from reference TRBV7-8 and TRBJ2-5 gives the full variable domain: GAGVSQSPRYKVAKRGQDVALRCDPISGHVSLFWYQQALGQGPEFLTYFQNEAQLDKSGLPSDRFFAERPEGSVSTLKIQRTQQEDSAVYLCASSLQKGTQYFGPGTRLLVL.

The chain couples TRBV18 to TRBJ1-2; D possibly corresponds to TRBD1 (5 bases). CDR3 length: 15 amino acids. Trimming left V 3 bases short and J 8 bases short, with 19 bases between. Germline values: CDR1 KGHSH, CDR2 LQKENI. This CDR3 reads CASSPDSGPVEGYTF. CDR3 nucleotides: TGTGCCAGCTCACCCGATTCGGGGCCGGTGGAGGGCTACACCTTC.

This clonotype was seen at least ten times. The CDR3 protein is CASSLAAGAGYEQYF. CDR3 sequence (DNA): TGTGCCAGCAGCTTAGCGGCGGGAGCGGGCTACGAGCAGTACTTC. This sequence joins TRBV7-2 and TRBJ2-7, with 7 bases fitting TRBD2. Looked up from germline, CDR1 is SGHTA and CDR2 is FQGNSA. The CDR3 runs 15 residues. Trimming at V came to 0 bases and at J to 3 bases, leaving 5 bases not matched to a gene.

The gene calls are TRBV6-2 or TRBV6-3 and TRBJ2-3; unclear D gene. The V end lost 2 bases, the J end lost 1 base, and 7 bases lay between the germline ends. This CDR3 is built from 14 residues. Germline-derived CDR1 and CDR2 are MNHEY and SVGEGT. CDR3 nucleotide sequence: TGTGCCAGCAGTTACAGGGTGGGCACAGATACGCAGTATTTT. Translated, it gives CASSYRVGTDTQYF.

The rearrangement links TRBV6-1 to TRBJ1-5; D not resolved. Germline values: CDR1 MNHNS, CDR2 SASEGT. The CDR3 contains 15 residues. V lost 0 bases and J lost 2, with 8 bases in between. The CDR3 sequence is CASSEAGQGNQPQHF. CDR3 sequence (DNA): TGTGCCAGCAGTGAAGCTGGGCAGGGCAATCAGCCCCAGCATTTT.

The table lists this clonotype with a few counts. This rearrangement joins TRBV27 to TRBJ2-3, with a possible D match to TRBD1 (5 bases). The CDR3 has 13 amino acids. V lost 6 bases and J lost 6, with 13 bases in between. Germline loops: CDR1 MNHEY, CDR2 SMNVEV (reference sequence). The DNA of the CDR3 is TGTGCCAGCAGCCCTTGGCAGGGTGATACGCAGTATTTT. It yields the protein CASSPWQGDTQYF.

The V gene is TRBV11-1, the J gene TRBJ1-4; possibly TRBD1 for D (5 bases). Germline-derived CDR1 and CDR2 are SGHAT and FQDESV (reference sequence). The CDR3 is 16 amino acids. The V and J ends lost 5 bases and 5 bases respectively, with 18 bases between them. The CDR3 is CASSPPSGTDNEKLFF. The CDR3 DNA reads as TGTGCCAGCAGCCCGCCTTCCGGGACGGACAATGAAAAACTGTTTTTT.

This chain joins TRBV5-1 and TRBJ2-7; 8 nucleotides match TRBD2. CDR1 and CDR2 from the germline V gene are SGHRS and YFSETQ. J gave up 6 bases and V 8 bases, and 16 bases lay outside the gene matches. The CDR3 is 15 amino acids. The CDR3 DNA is TGCGCCAGTCAAAGCGGGAGAGGTACCCTCGGCGAGCAGTACTTC. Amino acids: CASQSGRGTLGEQYF.

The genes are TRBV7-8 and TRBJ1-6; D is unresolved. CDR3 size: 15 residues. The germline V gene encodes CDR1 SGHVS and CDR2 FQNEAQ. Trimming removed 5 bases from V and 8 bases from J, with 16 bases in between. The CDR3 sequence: CASSSRAFMDSPLHF. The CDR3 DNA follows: TGTGCCAGCAGCAGCCGGGCTTTTATGGATTCACCCCTCCACTTT.

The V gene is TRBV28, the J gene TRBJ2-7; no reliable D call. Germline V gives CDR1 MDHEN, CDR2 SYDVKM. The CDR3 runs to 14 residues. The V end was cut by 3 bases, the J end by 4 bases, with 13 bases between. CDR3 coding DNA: TGTGCCAGCAGTTTCTCCGGGTCCCTTTACGAGCAGTACTTC. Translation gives CASSFSGSLYEQYF.

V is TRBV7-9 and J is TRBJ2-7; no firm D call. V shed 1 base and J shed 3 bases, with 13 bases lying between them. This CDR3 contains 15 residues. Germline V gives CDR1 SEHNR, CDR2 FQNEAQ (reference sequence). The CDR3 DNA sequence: TGTGCCAGCAGCTTAGTACTTAGTCCCATCTACGAGCAGTACTTC. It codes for CASSLVLSPIYEQYF.

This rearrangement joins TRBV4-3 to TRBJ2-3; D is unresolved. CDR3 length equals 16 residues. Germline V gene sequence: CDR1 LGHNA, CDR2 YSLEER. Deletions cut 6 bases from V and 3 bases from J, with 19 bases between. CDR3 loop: CASSPGPGQKTDTQYF. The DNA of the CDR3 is TGCGCCAGCAGTCCGGGCCCGGGCCAGAAGACAGATACGCAGTATTTT.

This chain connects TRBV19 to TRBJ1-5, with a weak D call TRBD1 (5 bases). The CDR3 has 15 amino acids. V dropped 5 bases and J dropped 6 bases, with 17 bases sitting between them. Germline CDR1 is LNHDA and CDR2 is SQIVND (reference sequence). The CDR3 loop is CASSGPGPYTQPQHF. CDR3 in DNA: TGTGCCAGTAGTGGCCCGGGGCCTTACACTCAGCCCCAGCATTTT.

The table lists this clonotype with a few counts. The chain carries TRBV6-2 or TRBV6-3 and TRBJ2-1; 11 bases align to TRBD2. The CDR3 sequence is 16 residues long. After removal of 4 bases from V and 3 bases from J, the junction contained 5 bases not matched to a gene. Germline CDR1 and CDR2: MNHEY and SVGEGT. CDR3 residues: CASSLSGLADYNEQFF. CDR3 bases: TGTGCCAGCAGTTTATCGGGACTAGCGGACTACAATGAGCAGTTCTTC.

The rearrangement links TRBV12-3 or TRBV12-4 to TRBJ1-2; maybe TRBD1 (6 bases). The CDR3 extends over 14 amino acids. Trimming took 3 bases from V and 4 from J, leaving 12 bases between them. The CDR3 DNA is TGTGCCAGCAGTTTCTCCGGGACAAGCTATGGCTACACCTTC. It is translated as CASSFSGTSYGYTF.

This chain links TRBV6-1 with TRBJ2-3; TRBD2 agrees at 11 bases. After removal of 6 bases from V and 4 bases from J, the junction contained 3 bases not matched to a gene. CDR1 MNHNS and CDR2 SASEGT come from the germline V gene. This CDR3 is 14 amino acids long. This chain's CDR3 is CASRGTSGADTQYF. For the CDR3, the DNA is TGTGCCAGCAGGGGGACTAGCGGTGCAGATACGCAGTATTTT.

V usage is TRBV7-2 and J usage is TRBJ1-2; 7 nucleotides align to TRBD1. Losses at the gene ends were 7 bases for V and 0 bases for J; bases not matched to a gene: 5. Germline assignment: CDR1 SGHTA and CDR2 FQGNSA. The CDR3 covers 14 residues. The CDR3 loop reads CASTRDRANYGYTF. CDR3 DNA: TGTGCCAGCACTAGGGACAGAGCTAACTATGGCTACACCTTC.

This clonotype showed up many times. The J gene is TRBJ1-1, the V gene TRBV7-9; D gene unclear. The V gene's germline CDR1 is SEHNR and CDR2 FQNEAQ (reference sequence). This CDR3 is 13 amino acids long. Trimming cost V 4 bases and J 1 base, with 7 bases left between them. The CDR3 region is CASSSRSNTEAFF. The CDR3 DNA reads TGTGCCAGCAGCTCCAGATCGAACACTGAAGCTTTCTTT.

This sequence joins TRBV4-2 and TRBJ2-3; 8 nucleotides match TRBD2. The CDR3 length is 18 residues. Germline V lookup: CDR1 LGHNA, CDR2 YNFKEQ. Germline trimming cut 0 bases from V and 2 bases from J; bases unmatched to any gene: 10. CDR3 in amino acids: CASSQEAYFSGATDTQYF. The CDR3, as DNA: TGTGCCAGCAGCCAAGAAGCCTACTTTAGCGGGGCCACAGATACGCAGTATTTT.

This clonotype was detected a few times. The CDR3 spells CASSSRASGFYQETQYF. CDR3 DNA: TGTGCCAGCTCCTCGCGAGCTAGCGGGTTTTACCAAGAGACCCAGTACTTC. The chain is built from TRBV7-2 and TRBJ2-5; TRBD2 aligns across 8 bases. Germline loops: CDR1 SGHTA, CDR2 FQGNSA. CDR3 length: 17 residues. The V segment lost 8 bases and the J segment 0 bases; nucleotides outside the gene matches: 14.

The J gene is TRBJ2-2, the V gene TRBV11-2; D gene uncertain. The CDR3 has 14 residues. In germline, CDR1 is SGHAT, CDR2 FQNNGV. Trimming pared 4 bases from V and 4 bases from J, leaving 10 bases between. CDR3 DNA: TGTGCCAGCAGCTACGGTCGGACCACCGGGGAGCTGTTTTTT. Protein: CASSYGRTTGELFF.

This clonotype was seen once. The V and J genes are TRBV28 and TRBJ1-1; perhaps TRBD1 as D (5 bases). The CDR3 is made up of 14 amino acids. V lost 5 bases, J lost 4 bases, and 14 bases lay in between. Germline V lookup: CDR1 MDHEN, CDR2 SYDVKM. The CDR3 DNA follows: TGTGCCAGCAGTCCACGACCTGGGGGCACTGAAGCTTTCTTT. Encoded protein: CASSPRPGGTEAFF.